A selection of T cell receptor beta chains follows, all from one sample in a study of graft-versus-host responses after intestinal transplantation. Profiling relied on immunoSEQ multiplex PCR, and the TCRdb table lists in-frame clones only, not all of them. The table records about 43,000 clones, over 85% of them present only once. Sequencing was performed on PBMCs, taken more than 310 days after intestinal transplant. These receptors were obtained from a human patient who received an intestinal transplant, so some T cells may come from the graft donor. Both conserved end residues are part of each CDR3. D genes are given only for firm matches. Clone size, where shown, is once, few, many, or a class for clones that have expanded.

size	V	D	J	DNA	CDR3
.	TRBV29-1	.	TRBJ2-7	TGCAGCGTCGAAGGGGGGTTGAGGGAATGGCACTACGAGCAGTACTTC	CSVEGGLREWHYEQYF
.	TRBV7-3	TRBD1	TRBJ2-6	TGTGCCAGCGGGGGTGGACAGGGTGAGGGCGTAGCCAACGTCCTGACTTTC	CASGGGQGEGVANVLTF
.	TRBV5-4	.	TRBJ2-7	TGTGCCAGCAGCTATAGCGGTGAGGGCCAGTACTTC	CASSYSGEGQYF
.	TRBV11-3	.	TRBJ1-6	TGTGCCAGCAGCTTAGGGGCAGGGTCACCCCTCCACTTT	CASSLGAGSPLHF
.	TRBV19	TRBD1	TRBJ1-5	TGTGCCAGTAGTGCCCGGGACAGGTGGAACCAGCCCCAGCATTTT	CASSARDRWNQPQHF
.	TRBV2	.	TRBJ1-2	TGTGCCAGCAGTGGGGGTGGCTACACCTTC	CASSGGGYTF
.	TRBV5-1	.	TRBJ2-3	TGCGCCAGCAGCTTGGCTGGCGGGAGCACAGATACGCAGTATTTT	CASSLAGGSTDTQYF
.	TRBV29-1	.	TRBJ2-5	TGCAGCGTTGAGGGGAATCAAGAGACCCAGTACTTC	CSVEGNQETQYF
.	TRBV4-2	TRBD1	TRBJ1-2	TGTGCCAGCAGCCCGACAGGGGATGGCTACACCTTC	CASSPTGDGYTF
.	TRBV11-3	.	TRBJ1-1	TGTGCCAGCAGCCCGGGGACGTGGAACACTGAAGCTTTCTTT	CASSPGTWNTEAFF
.	TRBV19	TRBD2	TRBJ2-1	TGTGCCAGTAGCGCGGGGCGGACTAGCGGGATCAATGAGCAGTTCTTC	CASSAGRTSGINEQFF
.	TRBV21-1	.	TRBJ1-5	TGTGCCAGCAGCAAGGCCGGGCTTAGCAATCAGCCCCAGCATTTT	CASSKAGLSNQPQHF
once	TRBV29-1	TRBD2	TRBJ2-3	TGCAGCGTTGCAGCGGGGGGTTCCACAGATACGCAGTATTTT	CSVAAGGSTDTQYF
once	TRBV18	.	TRBJ2-2	TGTGCCAGCTCACCAGCAGCAACAAAAACCGGGGAGCTGTTTTTT	CASSPAATKTGELFF
.	TRBV6-1	.	TRBJ1-1	TGTGCCAGCAGTAAGACGAACACTGAAGCTTTCTTT	CASSKTNTEAFF
.	TRBV29-1	.	TRBJ1-2	TGCAGCGTCGCGGAGTATACCGGCTACACCTTC	CSVAEYTGYTF
.	TRBV5-4	.	TRBJ2-2	TGTGCCAGCAGCTTGGCCGGGAAGCGACCGGGGACCGGGGAGCTGTTTTTT	CASSLAGKRPGTGELFF
.	TRBV4-1	TRBD2	TRBJ2-2	TGCGCCAGCAGTCAGGGACTAGCGGGAGTAGTCGGCACCGGGGAGCTGTTTTTT	CASSQGLAGVVGTGELFF
.	TRBV18	.	TRBJ1-1	TGTGCCAGCTCATTCAAAAGGGGAGAAGCTTTCTTT	CASSFKRGEAFF